This T cell receptor (beta chain) emerged from a study of human T cells and chemical hapten exposure. Germline CDR1 and CDR2: SGHAT and FQNNGV. The CDR3 sequence is 14 residues long. The V and J ends lost 0 bases and 5 bases, in that order; junction bases with no gene match: 4. Time point here: patch test 2, 6 weeks after DPC sensitization. This sample's treatment: therapeutic diphenylcyclopropenone sensitization with weekly scalp DPC. This clonotype was detected a few times. Original processing notes: Approximately 100,000 TCRs per sample was the median, with a range of roughly 23,224 to 750,000. TCRdb re-called the RACE reads with MiXCR, one entry per CDR3 protein. V and J calls and clone size were set by TCRdb, not the authors. This sample has 95,000 or so distinct CDR3 sequences, with over 9.5% found just once.

The sequences come from whole blood, collected in connection with sensitization to the hapten diphenylcyclopropenone (DPC). This receptor was identified in a woman aged 40-49 years with alopecia areata. Some clones in this sample may be carry-over from other donors' samples. The genes are TRBV11-2 and TRBJ2-7; 7 nucleotides agree with TRBD2. CDR3 loop: CASSLDRAGDEQYF. DNA of the CDR3: TGTGCCAGCAGCTTAGATCGGGCGGGGGACGAGCAGTACTTC.